This T cell receptor beta chain stems from a study of blood T cells in healthy people across ages. Trimming shortened V by 0 bases and J by 4 bases, and 13 bases separated the two germline ends. CDR1 and CDR2 from the germline V gene are SGHTA and FQGNSA. This CDR3 comprises 16 residues. This clonotype was found many times. Primed by a sample-barcoded 5' primer and a J-beta primer mix, a second PCR proceeded for 7 to 11 cycles. TCRdb reanalysed the 5' RACE reads using MiXCR and keeps one entry per CDR3 protein. The data hold 700,000 to 950,000 distinct CDR3 sequences, with around 46% observed a single time.

The sample consisted of blood. The source of this sequence is a woman aged 60-70 years in good health. This rearrangement joins TRBV7-2 to TRBJ2-1, with D possibly being TRBD1 (5 bases). CDR3 coding DNA: TGTGCCAGCAGCTTAGCTCTTGACAGCCGATACAATGAGCAGTTCTTC. It translates to CASSLALDSRYNEQFF.